This T cell receptor (beta chain) was retrieved from a study of PD-1 blockade in classical Hodgkin lymphoma. Overall study findings and caveats: Diversity in CD4+ TCRs, unlike that measured in CD8+ TCRs, had risen significantly by C4D1. Relapsed/refractory patients reportedly had lower baseline diversity than newly diagnosed patients.

Germline V gene lookup returns CDR1 LNHDA and CDR2 SQIVND (reference sequence). Trimming took 3 bases from V and 10 from J, leaving 25 bases between them. The CDR3 length is 17 residues. Repertoires were generated with immunoSEQ multiplex PCR, while TCRdb's copy carries only in-frame clones and drops some. The sample holds some 90,000 clones, about 93% seen once. To note about this clone: The antigen is undetermined.

All patients relapsed after autologous stem cell transplantation, and brentuximab vedotin exposure varied. When best responses were assessed, they were complete response, partial response or progressive disease. The TCR originated in a human donor with classical Hodgkin lymphoma. The source was peripheral blood mononuclear cells (PBMCs), collected before the second cycle of nivolumab. The chain joins TRBV19 to TRBJ2-1; a weak D match, TRBD2 (7 bases). The CDR3 DNA sequence: TGTGCCAGTAGTATTAGTCAGGGGAGGGGTCGTGTGGGGGAGCAGTTCTTC. Translating it yields CASSISQGRGRVGEQFF. Combining the CDR3 with reference TRBV19 and TRBJ2-1 gives the whole variable domain DGGITQSPKYLFRKEGQNVTLSCEQNLNHDAMYWYRQDPGQGLRLIYYSQIVNDFQKGDIAEGYSVSREKKESFPLTVTSAQKNPTAFYLCASSISQGRGRVGEQFFGPGTRLTVL.